Below, 23 T cell receptor beta chains from the same sample are listed, as sequenced in a study of metastatic and nonmetastatic thyroid tumors. Using MiXCR, TCRdb reanalyzed the PCR reads. The table includes about 11,000 clones, under 30% detected once. All patients were treatment-naive before thyroid surgery. The sample was tumor tissue. The receptors were gathered from a male donor with papillary thyroid cancer or a benign thyroid nodule (not recorded which). Some clones in this sample may be carry-over from other donors' samples.

The DNA for the CDR3 is TGTGCCAGCACGGCAGGGCCGGGCAAGCCCCTCCACTTT. It specifies CASTAGPGKPLHF. The rearrangement joins TRBV9 to TRBJ1-6, with TRBD1 as a possible D gene (5 bases). Trimming removed 6 bases at V and 13 bases at J, with 17 bases between. This CDR3 region has 13 residues. Germline V gene sequence: CDR1 SGDLS, CDR2 YYNGEE.

Many counts were recorded for this clone. The chain uses TRBV12-3 or TRBV12-4 and TRBJ2-3, with D perhaps matching TRBD2 (6 bases). Trimming pared 7 bases from V and 0 bases from J, leaving 14 bases between. The CDR3 has 15 amino acids. The CDR3 is CASTPRGSSTDTQYF. The CDR3 bases are TGTGCCAGCACGCCCCGGGGGTCTAGCACAGATACGCAGTATTTT.

Only a few counts were recorded for this clone. This chain's CDR3 is CASGGLNTEAFF. In DNA, the CDR3 is TGTGCCAGCGGGGGACTGAACACTGAAGCTTTCTTT. The chain employs TRBV9 and TRBJ1-1; D possibly corresponds to TRBD1 (5 bases). Germline loops: CDR1 SGDLS, CDR2 YYNGEE. This CDR3 contains 12 residues. Trimming took off 7 bases at V and 0 bases at J, with 7 bases between the two ends.

The rearrangement joins TRBV11-2 to TRBJ2-1, with D tentatively TRBD1 (6 bases). This CDR3 region has 15 residues. V was shortened by 1 base and J by 7 bases, with 14 bases between the two germline ends. Germline V gene data show CDR1 as SGHAT and CDR2 as FQNNGV. Here the CDR3 DNA reads TGTGCCAGCAGCTTAGTGGGACACCTCTCAAATGAGCAGTTCTTC. Translation gives CASSLVGHLSNEQFF.

This clone has a count of ten or more. The V and J genes are TRBV12-3 or TRBV12-4 and TRBJ1-4; possibly TRBD1 for D (5 bases). Trimming stripped 5 bases from V and 0 bases from J, with 10 bases between. CDR3 length equals 15 residues. Here the CDR3 reads CASSPQGATNEKLFF. The CDR3 region has the DNA TGTGCCAGCAGTCCTCAGGGCGCAACTAATGAAAAACTGTTTTTT.

This clone occurred many times. A much more abundant neighbour one base away suggests this may be a read error. The gene calls are TRBV9 and TRBJ2-1; 7 nucleotides align to TRBD2. CDR1 is SGDLS and CDR2 is YYNGEE in the germline V gene. This CDR3 has 16 residues. V lost 5 bases and J lost 1; bases outside the gene matches: 9. This CDR3 reads CASSPQRGSSYNEQFF. The CDR3 bases are TGTGCCAGCAGTCCTCAGCGGGGTTCTTCCTACAATGAGCAGTTCTTC.

This clone was observed a few times. The chain uses TRBV30 and TRBJ2-2; D remains ambiguous. The V and J ends lost 6 bases and 0 bases respectively, with 11 bases between them. This CDR3 is built from 14 residues. Per the germline V gene, CDR1 is GTSNPN and CDR2 is SVGIG (reference sequence). The CDR3 nucleotides are TGTGCCTGTTCGCGAAGGACGAACACCGGGGAGCTGTTTTTT. It translates to CACSRRTNTGELFF. The full variable domain, its missing parts supplied by reference TRBV30 and TRBJ2-2, is SQTIHQWPATLVQPVGSPLSLECTVEGTSNPNLYWYRQAAGRGLQLLFYSVGIGQISSEVPQNLSASRPQDRQFILSSKKLLLSDSGFYLCACSRRTNTGELFFGEGSRLTVL.

Comments on this clone: The conserved phenylalanine or tryptophan normally closing the CDR3 is absent here, so this likely arose from a read error. This chain connects TRBV10-1 to TRBJ1-2, with D perhaps TRBD1 (5 bases). The ends were cut back, 11 bases at V and 4 bases at J, with 14 bases in the middle. The CDR3 runs to 12 residues. The germline CDR1 and CDR2 sequences are WNHNN and SYGVQD (reference sequence). The CDR3 nucleotides are TGCGCCCTGAGCCAGGGTGGCTATGGCTACACCCTC. Its translation is CALSQGGYGYTL.

This clone has only a few counts. The chain couples TRBV6-5 to TRBJ1-5, with D maybe TRBD1 (5 bases). The germline gives CDR1 MNHEY, CDR2 SVGAGI. V shed 0 bases and J shed 4 bases, with 10 bases lying between them. The CDR3 runs 15 residues. CDR3 coding DNA: TGTGCCAGCAGTTACTCTGGGGGGGAAAATCAGCCCCAGCATTTT. This sequence encodes CASSYSGGENQPQHF.

This sequence joins TRBV9 and TRBJ2-1; 10 nucleotides line up with TRBD2. Germline CDR1 and CDR2: SGDLS and YYNGEE. V lost 4 bases and J lost 7; bases outside the gene matches: 17. This CDR3 is 18 amino acids long. The CDR3 sequence: CASSYESSGGLRGNEQFF. The DNA of the CDR3 is TGTGCCAGCAGCTATGAGTCTAGCGGGGGCCTCCGGGGGAATGAGCAGTTCTTC.

V usage is TRBV5-1 and J usage is TRBJ2-3; 11 nucleotides align to TRBD2. Trimming at V came to 1 base and at J to 4 bases, leaving 2 bases not matched to a gene. CDR1 and CDR2 from the germline V gene are SGHRS and YFSETQ. The CDR3 is 15 residues long. The CDR3 loop reads CASSLTSGSPDTQYF. The CDR3 coding sequence is TGCGCCAGCAGCTTGACTAGCGGGAGCCCAGATACGCAGTATTTT.

In its sample, this clone is medium-sized. The rearrangement links TRBV10-1 to TRBJ2-1; 10 bases map to TRBD2. V trimming: 4 bases; J trimming: 4 bases; junction bases outside the gene matches: 1. This CDR3 spans 14 amino acids. Per the germline V gene, CDR1 is WNHNN and CDR2 is SYGVQD (reference sequence). DNA for the CDR3: TGCGCCAGCAGTGGTAGCGGGAGGTACAATGAGCAGTTCTTC. This gives the protein CASSGSGRYNEQFF.

This clone was counted ten times or more. The rearrangement links TRBV5-1 to TRBJ2-5; 8 positions match TRBD2. Germline V gene lookup returns CDR1 SGHRS and CDR2 YFSETQ. V gave up 2 bases and J gave up 2 bases; unmatched junction bases: 11. CDR3 length: 17 amino acids. Here the CDR3 DNA reads TGCGCCAGCAGCTTCGGGGGGGAGGGGCTCCATCAAGAGACCCAGTACTTC. It encodes CASSFGGEGLHQETQYF.

This clone appeared many times. Given a much more abundant clone one base away, this may be a read error. The chain employs TRBV11-1 and TRBJ1-1; TRBD1 might be the D (5 bases). CDR1 is SGHAT and CDR2 is FQDESV in the germline V gene (reference sequence). This CDR3 contains 18 residues. This CDR3 is CASSLVWGYPMMNTEAFF. CDR3 in DNA: TGTGCCAGCAGTTTAGTCTGGGGCTATCCAATGATGAACACTGAAGCTTTTTTT.

This clone was detected ten times or more. The chain uses TRBV3-1 and TRBJ2-7; 7 bases fit TRBD1. Germline V gene data show CDR1 as LGHDT and CDR2 as YNNKEL (reference sequence). The CDR3 is 13 residues long. Trimming removed 4 bases from V and 6 bases from J; junction bases left unmatched: 6. CDR3 DNA: TGTGCCAGCAGCCTTCTCCGGGACAGCGAGCAGTACTTC. This gives the protein CASSLLRDSEQYF.

This clone was counted between two and nine times. The V call is TRBV6-1, the J call TRBJ2-7; D gene unclear. CDR1 and CDR2 (germline): MNHNS, SASEGT. V dropped 3 bases and J dropped 4 bases, with 4 bases sitting between them. The CDR3 covers 11 residues. For the CDR3, the DNA is TGTGCCAGCAGTGAGGGGTACGAGCAGTACGTC. Protein sequence: CASSEGYEQYV.

This clone showed up just a few times. The chain's CDR3 is CASSLRRVHGYTF. CDR3 DNA: TGTGCCAGCAGCTTACGTAGAGTACACGGATACACCTTC. The chain is built from TRBV6-2 or TRBV6-3 and TRBJ1-2; D remains ambiguous. Per germline, CDR1 MNHEY and CDR2 SVGEGT. Trimming stripped 6 bases from V and 11 bases from J, with 19 bases between. The CDR3 is 13 residues long.

In its sample, this clone ranks as medium-sized. The genes are TRBV28 and TRBJ1-2; no firm D call. CDR1 and CDR2 from the germline V gene are MDHEN and SYDVKM. The CDR3 is made up of 15 amino acids. With 2 bases removed from V and 5 bases from J, the gap between germline ends came to 15 bases. CDR3 amino acids: CASSLSPASSYGYTF. In nucleotides, the CDR3 is TGTGCCAGCAGTTTAAGTCCAGCGAGTTCATATGGCTACACCTTC.

The J gene is TRBJ1-2, the V gene TRBV28, with 9 bases identical to TRBD1. CDR1 is MDHEN, CDR2 SYDVKM, per germline. The ends lost 7 bases at V and 8 bases at J; junction bases unmatched: 14. This CDR3 comprises 15 residues. The DNA for the CDR3 is TGTGCCAGCATCTCCCCGCCGGGACAGGGAGGCGGCTACACCTTC. Protein product: CASISPPGQGGGYTF.

This clone has only a few counts. The rearrangement uses TRBV27 and TRBJ2-1; no definite D call. This CDR3 comprises 13 residues. Per the germline V gene, CDR1 is MNHEY and CDR2 is SMNVEV (reference sequence). V dropped 8 bases and J dropped 5 bases, with 13 bases sitting between them. Here the CDR3 reads CASAPIEHNEQFF. The CDR3 DNA reads TGTGCCAGCGCCCCCATCGAACACAATGAGCAGTTCTTC.

This clone rates as large (0.1 to 1%). V usage is TRBV7-2 and J usage is TRBJ1-2; the D is unclear. There are 13 residues in the CDR3. Germline V gene data show CDR1 as SGHTA and CDR2 as FQGNSA. Trimming removed 5 bases from V and 8 bases from J, with 15 bases in between. CDR3: CASSLTLVGGYTF. CDR3 nucleotide sequence: TGTGCCAGCAGCCTAACCCTGGTGGGGGGCTACACCTTC.

Comment on this clone: Different DNA sequences within this sample yield the same CDR3. The chain combines TRBV27 with TRBJ2-7; perhaps TRBD1 as D (5 bases). The V gene lost 7 bases and the J gene lost 2 bases, with 12 bases spanning the gap. The CDR3 loop spans 13 amino acids. Germline assignment: CDR1 MNHEY and CDR2 SMNVEV (reference sequence). The CDR3 nucleotides are TGTGCCAGCATCCGGACACCGACCTACGAGCAGTACTTC. Residues: CASIRTPTYEQYF.

By its share, this clone is medium-sized. V and J are TRBV13 and TRBJ1-6, with TRBD1 matching over 9 bases. The CDR3 runs to 20 residues. V lost 4 bases and J lost 3; bases outside the gene matches: 16. Germline V gene lookup returns CDR1 PRHDT and CDR2 FYEKMQ (reference sequence). CDR3 nucleotides: TGTGCCAGCAGCTACCCCCAGGGACAGGGAACGGCTTACTATAATTCACCCCTCCACTTT. This encodes CASSYPQGQGTAYYNSPLHF.